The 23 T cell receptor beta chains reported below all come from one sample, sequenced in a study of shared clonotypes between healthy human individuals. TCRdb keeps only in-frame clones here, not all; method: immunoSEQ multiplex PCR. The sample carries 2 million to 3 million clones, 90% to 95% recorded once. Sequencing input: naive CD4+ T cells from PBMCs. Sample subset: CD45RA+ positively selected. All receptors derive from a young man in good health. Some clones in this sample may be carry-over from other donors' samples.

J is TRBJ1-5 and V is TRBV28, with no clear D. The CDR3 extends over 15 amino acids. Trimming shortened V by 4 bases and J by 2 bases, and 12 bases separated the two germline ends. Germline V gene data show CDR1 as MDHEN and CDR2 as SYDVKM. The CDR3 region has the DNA TGTGCCAGCAGTTCCCTATTCCGGGGCAATCAGCCCCAGCATTTT. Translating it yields CASSSLFRGNQPQHF.

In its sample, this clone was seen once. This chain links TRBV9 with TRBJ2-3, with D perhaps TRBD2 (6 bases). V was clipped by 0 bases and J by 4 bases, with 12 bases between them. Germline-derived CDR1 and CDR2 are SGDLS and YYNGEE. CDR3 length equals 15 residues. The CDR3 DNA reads TGTGCCAGCAGCGTAGGAGTGGGGAGGCCAGATACGCAGTATTTT. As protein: CASSVGVGRPDTQYF.

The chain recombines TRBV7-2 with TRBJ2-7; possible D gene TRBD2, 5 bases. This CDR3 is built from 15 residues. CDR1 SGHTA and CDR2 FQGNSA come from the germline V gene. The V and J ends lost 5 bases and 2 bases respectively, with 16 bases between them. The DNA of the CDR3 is TGTGCCAGCAGCCCCGCGAGCGGTCTGACCTACGAGCAGTACTTC. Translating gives CASSPASGLTYEQYF. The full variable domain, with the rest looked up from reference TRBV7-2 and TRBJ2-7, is GAGVSQSPSNKVTEKGKDVELRCDPISGHTALYWYRQSLGQGLEFLIYFQGNSAPDKSGLPSDRFSAERTGGSVSTLTIQRTQQEDSAVYLCASSPASGLTYEQYFGPGTRLTVT.

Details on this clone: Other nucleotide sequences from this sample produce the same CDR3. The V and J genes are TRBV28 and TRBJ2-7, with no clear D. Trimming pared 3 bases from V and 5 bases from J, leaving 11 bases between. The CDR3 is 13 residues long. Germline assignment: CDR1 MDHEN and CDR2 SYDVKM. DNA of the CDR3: TGTGCCAGCAGTTTGGACGGTGCAAACGAGCAGTACTTC. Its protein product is CASSLDGANEQYF.

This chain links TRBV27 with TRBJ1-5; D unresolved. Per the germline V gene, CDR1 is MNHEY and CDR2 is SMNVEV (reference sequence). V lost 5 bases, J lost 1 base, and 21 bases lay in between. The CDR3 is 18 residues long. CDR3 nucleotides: TGTGCCAGCAGTATCTCATTGCCCGCCTATTCCAGCAATCAGCCCCAGCATTTT. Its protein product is CASSISLPAYSSNQPQHF.

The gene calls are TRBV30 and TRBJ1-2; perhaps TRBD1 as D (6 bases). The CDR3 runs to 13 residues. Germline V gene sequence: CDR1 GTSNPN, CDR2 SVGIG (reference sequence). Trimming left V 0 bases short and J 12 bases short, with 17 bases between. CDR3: CAWSVLYGTWDTF. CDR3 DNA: TGTGCCTGGAGTGTTCTCTACGGGACATGGGACACCTTC.

CDR3 sequence: CASSGTRGRGGNTEAFF. The CDR3 DNA sequence: TGTGCCAGTAGCGGTACCCGGGGGCGCGGGGGAAACACTGAAGCTTTCTTT. The gene calls are TRBV19 and TRBJ1-1; D might be TRBD1 (6 bases). Germline V CDR1 and CDR2: LNHDA, SQIVND (reference sequence). V lost 6 bases and J 2 bases, leaving 22 bases between the germline ends. CDR3 size: 17 residues.

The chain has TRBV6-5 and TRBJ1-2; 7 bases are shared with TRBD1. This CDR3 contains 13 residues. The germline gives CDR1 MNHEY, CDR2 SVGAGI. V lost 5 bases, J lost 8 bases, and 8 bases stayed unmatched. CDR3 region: CASSADRVGGYTF. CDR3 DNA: TGTGCCAGCAGTGCCGACAGGGTGGGCGGCTACACCTTC.

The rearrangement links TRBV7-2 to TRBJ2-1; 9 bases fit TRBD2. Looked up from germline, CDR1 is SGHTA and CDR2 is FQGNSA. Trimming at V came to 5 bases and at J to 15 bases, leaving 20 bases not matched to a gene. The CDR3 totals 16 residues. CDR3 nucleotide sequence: TGTGCCAGCAGCCCTAACTCGGGACTAGCCCCTAGAGGGAGGTTCTTC. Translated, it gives CASSPNSGLAPRGRFF.

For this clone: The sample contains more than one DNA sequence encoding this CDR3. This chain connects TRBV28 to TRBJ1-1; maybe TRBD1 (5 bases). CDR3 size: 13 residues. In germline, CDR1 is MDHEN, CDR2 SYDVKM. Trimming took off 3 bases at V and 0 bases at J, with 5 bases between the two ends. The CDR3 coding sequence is TGTGCCAGCAGTTTCAGGGTGAACACTGAAGCTTTCTTT. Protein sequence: CASSFRVNTEAFF.

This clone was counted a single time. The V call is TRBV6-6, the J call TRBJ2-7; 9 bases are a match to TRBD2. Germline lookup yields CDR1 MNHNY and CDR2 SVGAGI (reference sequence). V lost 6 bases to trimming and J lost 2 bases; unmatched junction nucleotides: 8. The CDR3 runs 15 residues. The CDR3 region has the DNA TGTGCCAGCAGAGCGGGGACTAGCTACCCCTACGAGCAGTACTTC. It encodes CASRAGTSYPYEQYF.

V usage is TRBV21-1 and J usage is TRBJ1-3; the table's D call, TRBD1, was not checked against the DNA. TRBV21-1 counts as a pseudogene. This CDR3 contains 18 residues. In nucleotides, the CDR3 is TGTGCCAGCAGCAAAGTTAAGGGGATGGAACTCTCTGGAAACACCATATATTTT. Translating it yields CASSKVKGMELSGNTIYF.

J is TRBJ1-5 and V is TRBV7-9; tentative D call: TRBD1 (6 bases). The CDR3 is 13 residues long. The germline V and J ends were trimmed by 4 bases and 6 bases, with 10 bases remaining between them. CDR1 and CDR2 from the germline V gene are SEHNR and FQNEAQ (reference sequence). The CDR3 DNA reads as TGTGCCAGCAGCTCACAGGGTAGTCAGCCCCAGCATTTT. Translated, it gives CASSSQGSQPQHF.

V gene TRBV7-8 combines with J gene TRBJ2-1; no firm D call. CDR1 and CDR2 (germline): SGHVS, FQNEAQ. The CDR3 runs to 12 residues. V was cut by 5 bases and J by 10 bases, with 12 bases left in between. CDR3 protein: CASSPSRREQFF. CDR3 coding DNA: TGTGCCAGCAGCCCCTCCAGGCGAGAGCAGTTCTTC.

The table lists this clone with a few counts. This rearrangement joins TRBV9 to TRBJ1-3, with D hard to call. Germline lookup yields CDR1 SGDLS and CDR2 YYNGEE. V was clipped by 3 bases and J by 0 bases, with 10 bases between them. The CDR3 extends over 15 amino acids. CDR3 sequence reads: CASSDGLSSGNTIYF. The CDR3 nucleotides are TGTGCCAGCAGCGATGGACTCAGCTCTGGAAACACCATATATTTT.

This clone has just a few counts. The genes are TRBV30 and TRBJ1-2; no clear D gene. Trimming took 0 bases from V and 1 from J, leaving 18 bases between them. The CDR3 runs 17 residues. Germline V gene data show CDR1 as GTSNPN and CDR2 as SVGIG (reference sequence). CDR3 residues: CAWSVIGFSSGNYGYTF. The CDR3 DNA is TGTGCCTGGAGTGTAATAGGGTTTAGTAGCGGTAACTATGGCTACACCTTC.

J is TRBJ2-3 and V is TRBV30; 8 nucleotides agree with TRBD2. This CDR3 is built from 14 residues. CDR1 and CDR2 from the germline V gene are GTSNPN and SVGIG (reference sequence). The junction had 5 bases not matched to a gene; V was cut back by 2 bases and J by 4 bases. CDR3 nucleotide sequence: TGTGCCTGGAGTAAGAGAGCGGGAGCAGATACGCAGTATTTT. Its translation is CAWSKRAGADTQYF.

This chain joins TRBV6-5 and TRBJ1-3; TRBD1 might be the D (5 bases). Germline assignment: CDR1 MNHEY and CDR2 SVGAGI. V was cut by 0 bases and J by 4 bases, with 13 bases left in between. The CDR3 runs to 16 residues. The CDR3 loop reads CASSYSPGLSGNTIYF. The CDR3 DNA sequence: TGTGCCAGCAGTTACTCGCCAGGGTTGTCCGGAAACACCATATATTTT.

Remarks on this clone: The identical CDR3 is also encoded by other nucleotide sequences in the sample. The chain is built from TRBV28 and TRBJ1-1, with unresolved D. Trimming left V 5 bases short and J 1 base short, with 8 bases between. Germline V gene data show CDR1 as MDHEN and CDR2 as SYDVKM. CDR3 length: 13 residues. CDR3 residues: CASSPRANTEAFF. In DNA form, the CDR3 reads TGTGCCAGCAGTCCCCGGGCGAACACTGAAGCTTTCTTT.

The CDR3 region is CAISARADEQYF. As DNA, the CDR3 is TGTGCCATCAGTGCGAGGGCGGACGAGCAGTACTTC. V and J are TRBV10-3 and TRBJ2-7; D is possibly TRBD2 (5 bases). V was cut by 4 bases and J by 5 bases, with 9 bases left in between. CDR1 and CDR2 from the germline V gene are ENHRY and SYGVKD. The CDR3 is made up of 12 amino acids.

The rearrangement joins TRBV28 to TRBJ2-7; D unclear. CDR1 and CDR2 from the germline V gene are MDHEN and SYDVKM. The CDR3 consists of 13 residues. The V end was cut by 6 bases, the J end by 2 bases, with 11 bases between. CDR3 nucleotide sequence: TGTGCCAGCAGAGAGGTCGTAACCTACGAGCAGTACTTC. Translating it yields CASREVVTYEQYF. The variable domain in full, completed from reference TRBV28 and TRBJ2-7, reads DVKVTQSSRYLVKRTGEKVFLECVQDMDHENMFWYRQDPGLGLRLIYFSYDVKMKEKGDIPEGYSVSREKKERFSLILESASTNQTSMYLCASREVVTYEQYFGPGTRLTVT.

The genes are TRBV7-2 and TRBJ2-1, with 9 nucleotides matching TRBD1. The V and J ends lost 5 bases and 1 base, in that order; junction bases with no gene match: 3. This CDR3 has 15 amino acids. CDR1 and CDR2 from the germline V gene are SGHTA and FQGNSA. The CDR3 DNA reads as TGTGCCAGCAGCCGGGACAGGGTATCCTACAATGAGCAGTTCTTC. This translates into CASSRDRVSYNEQFF.

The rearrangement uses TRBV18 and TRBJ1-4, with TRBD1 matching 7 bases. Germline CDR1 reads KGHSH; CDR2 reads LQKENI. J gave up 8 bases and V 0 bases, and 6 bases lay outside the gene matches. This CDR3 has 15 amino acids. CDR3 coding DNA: TGTGCCAGCTCACCACCAGGGGGCGCGGAAGAAAAACTGTTTTTT. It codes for CASSPPGGAEEKLFF.